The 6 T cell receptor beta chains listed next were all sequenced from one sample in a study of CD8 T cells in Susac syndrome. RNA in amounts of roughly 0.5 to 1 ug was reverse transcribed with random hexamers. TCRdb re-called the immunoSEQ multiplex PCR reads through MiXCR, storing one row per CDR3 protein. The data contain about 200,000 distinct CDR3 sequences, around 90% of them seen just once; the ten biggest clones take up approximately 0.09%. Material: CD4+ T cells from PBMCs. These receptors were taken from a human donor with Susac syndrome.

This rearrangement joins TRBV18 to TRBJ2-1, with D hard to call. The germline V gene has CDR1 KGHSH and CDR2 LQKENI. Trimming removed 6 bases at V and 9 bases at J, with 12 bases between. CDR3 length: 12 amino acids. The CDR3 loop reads CASSPSVSEQFF. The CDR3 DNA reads TGTGCCAGCTCCCCAAGCGTTAGTGAGCAGTTCTTC.

The CDR3: CASSLVQDSEAFF. CDR3 sequence (DNA): TGTGCCAGCAGCTTAGTACAGGATAGTGAAGCTTTCTTT. The chain combines TRBV7-2 with TRBJ1-1; tentatively, D is TRBD1 (5 bases). The CDR3 length is 13 residues. The V gene lost 1 base and the J gene lost 7 bases, with 10 bases spanning the gap. Germline CDR1 is SGHTA and CDR2 is FQGNSA.

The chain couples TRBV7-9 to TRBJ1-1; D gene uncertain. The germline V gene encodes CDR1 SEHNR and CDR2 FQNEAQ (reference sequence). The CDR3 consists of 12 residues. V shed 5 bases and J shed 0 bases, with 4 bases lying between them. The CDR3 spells CASSEMNTEAFF. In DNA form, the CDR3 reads TGTGCCAGCAGCGAAATGAACACTGAAGCTTTCTTT.

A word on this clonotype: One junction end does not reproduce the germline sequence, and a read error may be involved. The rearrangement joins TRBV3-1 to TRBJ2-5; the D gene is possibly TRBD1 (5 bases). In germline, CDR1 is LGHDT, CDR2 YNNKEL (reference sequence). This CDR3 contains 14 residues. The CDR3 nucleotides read TGTGCCACCAGCTGGGGCTTCGGCCAAGAGACCCAGTACTTC. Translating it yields CATSWGFGQETQYF.

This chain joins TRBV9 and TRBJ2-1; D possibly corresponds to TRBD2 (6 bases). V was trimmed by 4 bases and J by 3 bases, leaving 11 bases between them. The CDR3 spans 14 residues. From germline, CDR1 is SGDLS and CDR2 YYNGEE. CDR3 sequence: CASSPGGIYNEQFF. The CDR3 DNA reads TGTGCCAGCAGCCCCGGGGGAATCTACAATGAGCAGTTCTTC.

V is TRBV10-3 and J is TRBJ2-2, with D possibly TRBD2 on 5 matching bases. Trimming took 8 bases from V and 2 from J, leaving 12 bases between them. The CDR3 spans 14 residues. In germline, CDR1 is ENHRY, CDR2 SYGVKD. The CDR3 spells CAIEAGTNTGELFF. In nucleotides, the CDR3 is TGTGCCATCGAGGCGGGTACCAACACCGGGGAGCTGTTTTTT.